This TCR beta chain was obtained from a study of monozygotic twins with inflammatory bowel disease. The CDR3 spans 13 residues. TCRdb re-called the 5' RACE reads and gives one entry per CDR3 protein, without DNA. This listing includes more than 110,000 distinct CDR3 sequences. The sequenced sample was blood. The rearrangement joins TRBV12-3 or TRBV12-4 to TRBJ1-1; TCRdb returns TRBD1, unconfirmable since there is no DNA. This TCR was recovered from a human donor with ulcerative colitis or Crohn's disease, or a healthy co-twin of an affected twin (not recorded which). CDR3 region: CASSLKGDTEAFF.